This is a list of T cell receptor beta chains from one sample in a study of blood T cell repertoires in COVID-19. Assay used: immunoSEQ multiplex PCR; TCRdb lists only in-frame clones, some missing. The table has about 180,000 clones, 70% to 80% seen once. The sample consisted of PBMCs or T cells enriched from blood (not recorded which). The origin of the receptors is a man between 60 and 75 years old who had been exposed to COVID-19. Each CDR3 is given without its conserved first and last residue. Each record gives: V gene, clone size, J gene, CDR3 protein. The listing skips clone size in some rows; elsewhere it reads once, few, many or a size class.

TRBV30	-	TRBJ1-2	AWSRGKANYGYT
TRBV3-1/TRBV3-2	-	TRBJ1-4	ASTQVRGGLANEKLF
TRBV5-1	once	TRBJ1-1	ASSRPPGRGDTEAF
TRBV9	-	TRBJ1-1	ASSSEAFSTEAF
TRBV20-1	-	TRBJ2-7	SASRQGAEQY
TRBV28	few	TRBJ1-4	ASSLWGATNEKLF
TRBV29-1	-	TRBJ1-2	SVEGGFAYGYT
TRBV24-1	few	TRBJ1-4	ATSEPTGGGEKLF
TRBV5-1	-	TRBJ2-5	ASSLGAQETQY
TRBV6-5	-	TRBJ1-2	ASSPRSYPNYGYT
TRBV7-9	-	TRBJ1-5	ASSLEGANQPQH
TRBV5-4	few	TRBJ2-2	ASSLAGGLLGELF
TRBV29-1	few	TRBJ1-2	SVTDDREEYYGYT
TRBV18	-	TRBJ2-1	ASSPLGTSEYNEQF
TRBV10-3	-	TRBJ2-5	AISEMDRETQY
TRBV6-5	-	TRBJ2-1	ASSPLAGGPDEQF
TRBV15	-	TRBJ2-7	ATSRAGGRVTGTVYEQY
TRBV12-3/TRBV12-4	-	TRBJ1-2	ASNLGVQGGYT
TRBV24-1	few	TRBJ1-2	ATSGTGQGGGYT
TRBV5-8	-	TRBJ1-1	ASSWPGQGYTEAF